This is a list of T cell receptor beta chains from one sample in a study of blood T cell repertoires in COVID-19. Only in-frame clones appear in the TCRdb table, and some are missing; sequencing was by immunoSEQ multiplex PCR. The sample has hundreds of thousands of clones, around 86% seen once. The sample consisted of peripheral blood. The receptors were gathered from a woman aged 25 to 39 with active or convalescent COVID-19. CDR3s include the opening cysteine and the closing phenylalanine or tryptophan. D genes are given only for firm matches. Only part of the rows carry a size: once, few, many, or a class if the clone is expanded.

d_call	cdr3_length	clone_size	j_call	v_call	cdr3_aa	cdr3_nt
-	13	-	TRBJ2-2	TRBV29-1	CSVKAGVGGELFF	TGCAGCGTCAAAGCAGGGGTAGGCGGGGAGCTGTTTTTT
TRBD1	13	-	TRBJ1-1	TRBV27	CASSPTGDTEAFF	TGTGCCAGCAGTCCTACAGGGGACACTGAAGCTTTCTTT
-	13	-	TRBJ1-1	TRBV4-1	CASSLGGNTEAFF	TGCGCCAGCAGCCTCGGGGGGAACACTGAAGCTTTCTTT
TRBD1	13	once	TRBJ1-3	TRBV2	CASRGDSGNTIYF	TGTGCCAGCAGGGGGGACAGTGGAAACACCATATATTTT
TRBD1	15	few	TRBJ1-2	TRBV19	CASSGGDRGNYGYTF	TGTGCCAGTAGTGGGGGGGACAGGGGTAACTATGGCTACACCTTC
TRBD1	14	-	TRBJ2-1	TRBV5-1	CASSRTGGVNEQFF	TGCGCCAGCAGCCGAACAGGGGGCGTAAATGAGCAGTTCTTC
-	13	-	TRBJ1-1	TRBV12-3/TRBV12-4	CASSLGHNTEAFF	TGTGCCAGCAGTTTAGGGCACAACACTGAAGCTTTCTTT
-	15	once	TRBJ2-3	TRBV5-1	CASSSGVEGFDTQYF	TGCGCCAGCAGTTCTGGCGTGGAGGGTTTTGATACGCAGTATTTT
TRBD1	15	-	TRBJ1-1	TRBV4-1	CASSQEGTGYTEAFF	TGCGCCAGCAGCCAAGAGGGGACAGGGTACACTGAAGCTTTCTTT
-	18	few	TRBJ2-1	TRBV15	CATSSRRSSTGSYNEQFF	TGTGCCACCAGCTCTCGAAGAAGTAGCACGGGCTCCTACAATGAGCAGTTCTTC
TRBD1	13	-	TRBJ1-1	TRBV18	CASSATGDTEAFF	TGTGCCAGCTCAGCAACAGGGGACACTGAAGCTTTCTTT
TRBD1	13	-	TRBJ1-1	TRBV3-1/TRBV3-2	CASSGTGGTEAFF	TGTGCCAGCAGCGGAACAGGGGGAACTGAAGCTTTCTTT
TRBD2	17	-	TRBJ2-7	TRBV3-1/TRBV3-2	CASSQTSGRNRFYEQYF	TGTGCCAGCAGCCAAACTAGCGGGAGGAACCGGTTTTACGAGCAGTACTTC
-	15	-	TRBJ2-7	TRBV5-1	CASSLTGIATYEQYF	TGCGCCAGCAGCTTGACAGGGATTGCGACCTACGAGCAGTACTTC
-	12	-	TRBJ1-3	TRBV28	CASGRPPYTIYF	TGTGCCAGCGGCAGGCCTCCATACACCATATATTTT
TRBD1	15	-	TRBJ1-6	TRBV6-5	CASNFFRDSNSPLHF	TGTGCCAGCAACTTCTTCCGGGACAGTAATTCACCCCTCCACTTT
-	13	-	TRBJ1-2	TRBV9	CASSVNSQAFDTF	TGTGCCAGCAGCGTTAACTCCCAGGCTTTCGACACCTTC
TRBD2	16	-	TRBJ2-2	TRBV5-1	CATPREGGPNTGELFF	TGCGCCACCCCCCGGGAGGGAGGGCCGAACACCGGGGAGCTGTTTTTT
-	16	once	TRBJ2-3	TRBV5-1	CASSLAQMVITDTQYF	TGCGCCAGCAGCTTGGCTCAGATGGTGATCACAGATACGCAGTATTTT
-	11	-	TRBJ2-5	TRBV5-8	CASINEETQYF	TGTGCCAGCATCAATGAAGAGACCCAGTACTTC
-	13	-	TRBJ1-1	TRBV2	CASTWGMNTEAFF	TGTGCCAGCACCTGGGGCATGAACACTGAAGCTTTCTTT
-	15	-	TRBJ2-3	TRBV5-1	CASSWRGGTSDTQYF	TGCGCCAGCAGCTGGAGGGGGGGCACGTCAGATACGCAGTATTTT
TRBD1	15	-	TRBJ1-5	TRBV12-5	CASEPTGGAGQPQHF	TGTGCTAGTGAACCGACAGGGGGCGCGGGTCAGCCCCAGCATTTT
TRBD2	15	-	TRBJ2-5	TRBV7-6	CASSSIAGVGETQYF	TGTGCCAGCAGCTCGATAGCGGGAGTTGGGGAGACCCAGTACTTC
-	14	-	TRBJ1-2	TRBV2	CASTSTGTSYGYTF	TGTGCCAGCACGAGTACAGGGACAAGCTATGGCTACACCTTC
TRBD1	13	-	TRBJ2-2	TRBV18	CASSPRGPGELFF	TGTGCCAGCTCACCTAGGGGGCCCGGGGAGCTGTTTTTT
-	14	-	TRBJ2-7	TRBV18	CASSPGRQSYEQYF	TGTGCCAGCTCACCAGGACGACAGTCCTACGAGCAGTACTTC
-	15	-	TRBJ2-6	TRBV27	CASSFRDSGANVLTF	TGTGCCAGCAGTTTCAGGGACTCTGGGGCCAACGTCCTGACTTTC
-	19	-	TRBJ2-1	TRBV18	CASSPIVGEAASSYNEQFF	TGTGCCAGCTCACCTATAGTTGGAGAAGCGGCAAGCTCCTACAATGAGCAGTTCTTC
-	16	-	TRBJ1-5	TRBV19	CASSTSLGASNQPQHF	TGTGCCAGTAGTACCTCTCTGGGGGCAAGCAATCAGCCCCAGCATTTT
TRBD1	13	-	TRBJ2-7	TRBV5-4	CASRQDRVGEQYF	TGTGCCAGCAGGCAGGACAGGGTGGGCGAGCAGTACTTC
TRBD1	14	once	TRBJ1-2	TRBV7-6	CASSFGTDQDGYTF	TGTGCCAGCAGCTTCGGGACAGACCAGGATGGCTACACCTTC
-	17	-	TRBJ1-5	TRBV4-1	CASSQDMLGGSNQPQHF	TGCGCCAGCAGCCAAGATATGCTCGGTGGTAGCAATCAGCCCCAGCATTTT
-	14	-	TRBJ1-1	TRBV7-9	CASTSGEGNTEAFF	TGTGCCAGCACCTCGGGGGAGGGGAACACTGAAGCTTTCTTT
TRBD1	13	-	TRBJ2-1	TRBV5-1	CASSTGAYNEQFF	TGCGCCAGCAGTACAGGGGCCTACAATGAGCAGTTCTTC
TRBD2	13	-	TRBJ2-7	TRBV5-1	CASRGAGAYEQYF	TGCGCCTCGCGGGGGGCGGGGGCCTACGAGCAGTACTTC
-	13	-	TRBJ2-1	TRBV27	CASGRSSYNEQFF	TGTGCCAGCGGGAGGAGCTCCTACAATGAGCAGTTCTTC
-	15	few	TRBJ1-2	TRBV27	CASSLSRTAYYGYTF	TGTGCCAGCAGTTTATCAAGGACTGCCTACTATGGCTACACCTTC
TRBD2	15	-	TRBJ2-7	TRBV19	CASNVAGGPSYEQYF	TGTGCCAGTAATGTGGCGGGAGGTCCCTCCTACGAGCAGTACTTC
TRBD1	16	once	TRBJ1-5	TRBV19	CASSSLSGTGYQPQHF	TGTGCCAGTAGTTCATTATCCGGGACAGGGTATCAGCCCCAGCATTTT